The clone carrying this T cell receptor (beta chain) came up a few times. Its antigen is unidentified. The data derive from a study of CD8 T cells in ankylosing spondylitis. Overall study findings and caveats: Some of these motif variants have turned up before, in reports on reactive arthritis synovial fluid and blood. Among TCR beta sequences, a motif of under 10 highly homologous variants appeared characteristic of ankylosing spondylitis blood. As for the disease-linked clones, they showed a CD8+ phenotype and occurred at relatively low frequencies in peripheral blood. It was reported that disease-linked clones were significantly enriched in matched ankylosing spondylitis synovial fluid.

This CDR3 comprises 15 residues. After removal of 4 bases from V and 3 bases from J, the junction contained 4 bases not matched to a gene. In TCRdb, the 5' RACE reads were re-called with MiXCR into one record per CDR3 protein. The sample has 400,000 to 450,000 distinct CDR3 sequences, roughly 15% seen once. This TCR came from a male donor with ankylosing spondylitis. The chain links TRBV12-3 or TRBV12-4 to TRBJ2-5; TRBD2 aligns across 11 bases. Sequencing was done on a sample of blood, either unsorted or a sorted T cell fraction (not recorded which). This chain's CDR3 is CASSSGTSGEETQYF. The DNA for the CDR3 is TGTGCCAGCAGTTCTGGGACTAGCGGTGAAGAGACCCAGTACTTC.